This T cell receptor (beta chain) was sequenced for a study of T cells in localized non-small cell lung cancer. Method: immunoSEQ multiplex PCR; TCRdb's copy keeps in-frame clones and lacks some. The profile covers some 11,000 clones, with 65% to 85% appearing a single time and approximately 20% taken by the ten largest. The CDR3 runs to 13 residues. Germline CDR1 and CDR2: SNHLY and FYNNEI. The V segment lost 6 bases and the J segment 7 bases; nucleotides outside the gene matches: 6. The rearrangement uses TRBV2 and TRBJ1-5; 7 bases match TRBD1. The receptor was derived from a male donor at least 60 years old with stage I lung adenocarcinoma. Sequenced here: peripheral blood, sampled before any cancer treatment. CDR3 region: CASRADRVQPQHF. CDR3 bases: TGTGCCAGCAGAGCTGACAGGGTCCAGCCCCAGCATTTT.